These 19 T cell receptor beta chains were sequenced from one sample in a study of cytomegalovirus exposure and HLA in healthy donors (dated by TCRdb to 2017 to 2019). The library was prepared using the immunoSEQ multiplex PCR assay. The multiplex PCR relied on a mix of 60 forward primers for TCR Vbeta segments and 13 reverse primers for TCR Jbeta segments. TCRdb's version of the immuneACCESS table is confined to in-frame rearrangements and falls short of the full clone set. An unresolved V gene accounts for under half of the shortfall where checked; the remainder is of unknown origin. Across this sample there are about 120,000 clones, with under 80% seen only once. Approximately 30% of the sample lies in the top ten. The specimen sequenced was PBMCs. Receptor source: a man aged 55 to 70 in good health and CMV-seropositive.

The chain is built from TRBV19 and TRBJ1-1; 7 bases agree with TRBD1. CDR1 is LNHDA and CDR2 is SQIVND in the germline V gene (reference sequence). The J segment lost 6 bases and the V segment lost 5 bases, leaving 15 bases of the junction unmatched. CDR3 length: 16 amino acids. The CDR3 coding sequence is TGTGCCAGTAGTTTCATCGGCACAGGGGCAAAAGCTGAAGCTTTCTTT. Its protein is CASSFIGTGAKAEAFF.

The DNA of the CDR3 is TGTGCCAGCAGCGTAGAACCCACAGGGGGGTTCTACGAGCAGTACTTC. As protein: CASSVEPTGGFYEQYF. The genes are TRBV5-5 and TRBJ2-7, with 8 nucleotides matching TRBD1. Per germline, CDR1 SGHKS and CDR2 YYEKEE (reference sequence). There are 16 residues in the CDR3. Trimming at V came to 4 bases and at J to 3 bases, leaving 12 bases not matched to a gene.

The chain has TRBV7-6 and TRBJ1-1; D remains ambiguous. The germline V gene has CDR1 SGHVS and CDR2 FNYEAQ. Between the trimmed V and J ends, which lost 4 bases and 1 base, there was a span of 7 bases. The CDR3 length is 13 residues. The CDR3 loop is CASSSDKNTEAFF. The DNA for the CDR3 is TGTGCCAGCAGCTCCGACAAGAACACTGAAGCTTTCTTT.

This clone was picked up a small number of times. The genes are TRBV4-1 and TRBJ2-7, with D tentatively TRBD2 (5 bases). CDR1 and CDR2 from the germline V gene are MGHRA and YSYEKL. V was clipped by 1 base and J by 0 bases, with 16 bases between them. The CDR3 runs to 17 residues. The CDR3 region has the DNA TGCGCCAGCAGCCAAGTTTGGTCCGGGGTAAGCTCCTACGAGCAGTACTTC. It yields the protein CASSQVWSGVSSYEQYF.

This clone occurred a few times. The CDR3 DNA reads as TGTGCCAGTAGGTCCGGGGTTGGGGAAAAACTGTTTTTT. This encodes CASRSGVGEKLFF. The chain is built from TRBV19 and TRBJ1-4; D uncertain. Germline CDR1 reads LNHDA; CDR2 reads SQIVND (reference sequence). Trimming cost V 6 bases and J 8 bases, with 13 bases left between them. This CDR3 has 13 residues.

The chain recombines TRBV7-2 with TRBJ2-7; a weak D match, TRBD1 (6 bases). The V gene's germline CDR1 is SGHTA and CDR2 FQGNSA. The V end lost 5 bases, the J end lost 6 bases, and 23 bases lay between the germline ends. The CDR3 runs to 16 residues. CDR3: CASSVRPGGGMGEQYF. In nucleotides, the CDR3 is TGTGCCAGCAGCGTGAGGCCTGGGGGCGGAATGGGCGAGCAGTACTTC.

The chain combines TRBV5-1 with TRBJ1-6, with D perhaps TRBD1 (6 bases). V shed 4 bases and J shed 16 bases, with 27 bases lying between them. This CDR3 contains 16 residues. CDR1 and CDR2 from the germline V gene are SGHRS and YFSETQ. DNA for the CDR3: TGCGCCAGCAGCCCCATGACAACAGGGTCCCTCATCCGGCTCCACTTT. It codes for CASSPMTTGSLIRLHF. The full variable domain, with the rest looked up from reference TRBV5-1 and TRBJ1-6, is KAGVTQTPRYLIKTRGQQVTLSCSPISGHRSVSWYQQTPGQGLQFLFEYFSETQRNKGNFPGRFSGRQFSNSRSEMNVSTLELGDSALYLCASSPMTTGSLIRLHFGNGTRLTVT.

The V and J genes are TRBV5-6 and TRBJ2-7; 9 bases align to TRBD1. Germline V gives CDR1 SGHDT, CDR2 YYEEEE. The CDR3 is 14 amino acids. The J segment lost 3 bases and the V segment lost 6 bases, leaving 7 bases of the junction unmatched. CDR3 sequence (DNA): TGTGCCAGCACCTCAGGGACAGGGTTCTACGAGCAGTACTTC. Translated: CASTSGTGFYEQYF.

The chain carries TRBV6-4 and TRBJ2-2; a weak D match, TRBD1 (7 bases). This CDR3 region has 13 residues. The germline V gene has CDR1 MRHNA and CDR2 SNTAGT. The V end was cut by 8 bases, the J end by 6 bases, with 13 bases between. The CDR3: CASATGEAGELFF. DNA for the CDR3: TGTGCCAGCGCTACAGGGGAGGCCGGGGAGCTGTTTTTT.

This clone was detected once. The chain carries TRBV6-1 and TRBJ1-5; D is unclear. CDR1 MNHNS and CDR2 SASEGT come from the germline V gene. This CDR3 spans 13 amino acids. V was cut by 1 base and J by 5 bases, with 6 bases left in between. The CDR3 protein is CASSEVLDQPQHF. The CDR3 bases are TGTGCCAGCAGTGAAGTCCTCGATCAGCCCCAGCATTTT.

This clone turned up a few times. The rearrangement uses TRBV5-4 and TRBJ1-2; the D is unclear. V was clipped by 3 bases and J by 7 bases, with 22 bases between them. Germline V gene sequence: CDR1 SGHNT, CDR2 YYREEE (reference sequence). CDR3 length: 16 residues. This CDR3 reads CASSSSTGSLWSGYTF. The DNA of the CDR3 is TGTGCCAGCAGCTCCTCGACCGGGTCGCTGTGGAGTGGCTACACCTTC.

This rearrangement joins TRBV25-1 to TRBJ2-7; 7 nucleotides line up with TRBD1. The CDR3 covers 10 residues. The trim removed 10 bases at V and 6 bases at J, leaving 3 bases unmatched. CDR1 and CDR2 (germline): MGHDK, SYGVNS. CDR3 region: CAITGVEQYF. CDR3 DNA: TGTGCCATCACAGGGGTCGAGCAGTACTTC.

This clone has only one observation. The rearrangement joins TRBV6-5 to TRBJ2-4; a weak D match, TRBD2 (5 bases). Trimming took 3 bases from V and 4 from J, leaving 10 bases between them. Germline CDR1 reads MNHEY; CDR2 reads SVGAGI. The CDR3 loop spans 14 amino acids. CDR3 protein: CASSYSRGKNIQYF. DNA of the CDR3: TGTGCCAGCAGTTATAGTCGGGGTAAAAACATTCAGTACTTC.

The chain combines TRBV7-9 with TRBJ2-7; 9 bases fit TRBD1. The CDR3 consists of 15 residues. V was clipped by 2 bases and J by 3 bases; unmatched bases: 5. Germline CDR1 SEHNR, CDR2 FQNEAQ (reference sequence). The CDR3 here is CASSLRQGEYYEQYF. DNA for the CDR3: TGTGCCAGCAGCTTACGACAGGGGGAGTACTACGAGCAGTACTTC.

This clone has a handful of counts. The chain recombines TRBV21-1 with TRBJ2-2; TRBD2 is taken as the D call from the table, unchecked against the DNA. TRBV21-1 is designated a pseudogene. This CDR3 contains 12 residues. This chain's CDR3 is CASRSYTGELFF. In DNA form, the CDR3 reads TGTGCCAGCAGGAGCTACACCGGGGAGCTGTTTTTT.

The chain is built from TRBV7-2 and TRBJ1-6, with a weak D call TRBD1 (5 bases). This CDR3 is 15 amino acids long. Germline loops: CDR1 SGHTA, CDR2 FQGNSA. Trimming stripped 1 base from V and 7 bases from J, with 11 bases between. The CDR3 nucleotides read TGTGCCAGCAGCTTAGGGGCAGGGATAAATTCACCCCTCCACTTT. This codes for CASSLGAGINSPLHF.

The CDR3 nucleotides are TGTGCCAGCTCACCCTCGACAGGGTGGAACACTGAAGCTTTCTTT. It translates to CASSPSTGWNTEAFF. The chain carries TRBV18 and TRBJ1-1; 7 bases fit TRBD1. The CDR3 is made up of 15 amino acids. J was trimmed by 1 base and V by 3 bases; bases with no gene match: 5. The germline V gene encodes CDR1 KGHSH and CDR2 LQKENI.

The chain links TRBV9 to TRBJ2-3, with D possibly matching TRBD2 (6 bases). V was pared by 1 base and J by 2 bases, with 23 bases between. The CDR3 has 19 residues. CDR1 is SGDLS, CDR2 YYNGEE, per germline. CDR3 sequence: CASSVSPPLIAAATDTQYF. The DNA for the CDR3 is TGTGCCAGCAGCGTATCCCCTCCTTTAATAGCGGCAGCCACAGATACGCAGTATTTT.

A few counts support this clone. CDR3 sequence (DNA): TGTGCCACAACCTCGGACACCACACACCAGCCCCAGCATTTT. The encoded protein is CATTSDTTHQPQHF. The chain recombines TRBV6-1 with TRBJ1-5; a weak D match, TRBD1 (5 bases). Germline V lookup: CDR1 MNHNS, CDR2 SASEGT. The length of the CDR3 is 14 residues. V was clipped by 10 bases and J by 7 bases, with 20 bases between them.